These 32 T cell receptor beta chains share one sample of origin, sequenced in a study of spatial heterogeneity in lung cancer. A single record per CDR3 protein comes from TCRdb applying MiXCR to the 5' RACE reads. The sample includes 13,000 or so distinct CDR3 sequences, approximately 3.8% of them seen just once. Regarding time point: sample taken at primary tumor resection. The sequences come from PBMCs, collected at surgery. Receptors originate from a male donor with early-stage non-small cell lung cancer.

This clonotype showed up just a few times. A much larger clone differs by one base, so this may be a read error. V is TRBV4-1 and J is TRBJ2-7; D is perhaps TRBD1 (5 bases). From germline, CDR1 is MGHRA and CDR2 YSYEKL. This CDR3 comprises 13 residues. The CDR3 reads CDSSHVGQYEQYF. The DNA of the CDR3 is TGCGACAGCAGCCATGTGGGGCAGTACGAGCAGTACTTC.

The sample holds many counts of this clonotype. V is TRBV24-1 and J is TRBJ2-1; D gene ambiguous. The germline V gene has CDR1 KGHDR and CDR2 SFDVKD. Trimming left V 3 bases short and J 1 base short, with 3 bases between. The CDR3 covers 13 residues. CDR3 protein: CATSDVSYNEQFF. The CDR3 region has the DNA TGTGCCACCAGTGATGTATCCTACAATGAGCAGTTCTTC.

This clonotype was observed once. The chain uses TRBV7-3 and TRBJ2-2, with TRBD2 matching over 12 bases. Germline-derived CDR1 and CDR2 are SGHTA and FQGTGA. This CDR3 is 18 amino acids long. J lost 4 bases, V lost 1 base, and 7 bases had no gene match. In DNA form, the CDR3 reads TGTGCCAGCAGCTTAATAGCGCTGGGACTAGCGGGCACCGGGGAGCTGTTTTTT. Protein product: CASSLIALGLAGTGELFF.

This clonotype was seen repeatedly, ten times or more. The CDR3 reads CAWDSSDEQFF. The CDR3 bases are TGTGCCTGGGATAGTAGTGATGAGCAGTTCTTC. J is TRBJ2-1 and V is TRBV30; no definite D call. Trimming left V 5 bases short and J 8 bases short, with 10 bases between. This CDR3 comprises 11 residues. The V gene's germline CDR1 is GTSNPN and CDR2 SVGIG (reference sequence). The variable domain in full, completed from reference TRBV30 and TRBJ2-1, reads SQTIHQWPATLVQPVGSPLSLECTVEGTSNPNLYWYRQAAGRGLQLLFYSVGIGQISSEVPQNLSASRPQDRQFILSSKKLLLSDSGFYLCAWDSSDEQFFGPGTRLTVL.

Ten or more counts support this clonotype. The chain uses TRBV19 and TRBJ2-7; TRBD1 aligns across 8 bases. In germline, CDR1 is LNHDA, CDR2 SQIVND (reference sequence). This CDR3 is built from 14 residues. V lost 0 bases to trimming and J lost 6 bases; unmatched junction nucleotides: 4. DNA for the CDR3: TGTGCCAGTAGTATAGACGCAGGGGGCTCCGAGCAGTACTTC. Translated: CASSIDAGGSEQYF. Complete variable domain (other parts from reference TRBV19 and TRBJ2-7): DGGITQSPKYLFRKEGQNVTLSCEQNLNHDAMYWYRQDPGQGLRLIYYSQIVNDFQKGDIAEGYSVSREKKESFPLTVTSAQKNPTAFYLCASSIDAGGSEQYFGPGTRLTVT.

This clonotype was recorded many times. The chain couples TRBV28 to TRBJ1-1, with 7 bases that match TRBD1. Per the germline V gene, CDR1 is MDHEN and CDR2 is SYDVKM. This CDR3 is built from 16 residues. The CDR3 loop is CASLGGATGENTEAFF. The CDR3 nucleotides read TGTGCGTCGTTGGGAGGGGCAACAGGGGAGAACACTGAAGCTTTCTTT.

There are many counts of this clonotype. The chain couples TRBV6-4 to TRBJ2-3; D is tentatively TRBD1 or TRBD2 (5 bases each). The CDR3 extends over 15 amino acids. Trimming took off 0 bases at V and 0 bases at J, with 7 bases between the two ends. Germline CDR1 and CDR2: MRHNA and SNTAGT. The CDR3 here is CASSDSRGSTDTQYF. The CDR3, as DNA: TGTGCCAGCAGTGACTCGAGGGGCAGCACAGATACGCAGTATTTT.

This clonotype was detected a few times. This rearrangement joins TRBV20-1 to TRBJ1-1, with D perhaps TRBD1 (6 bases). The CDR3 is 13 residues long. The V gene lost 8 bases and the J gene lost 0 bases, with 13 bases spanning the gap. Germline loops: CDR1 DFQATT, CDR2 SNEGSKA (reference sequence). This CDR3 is CSPLGHLNTEAFF. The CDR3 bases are TGCAGTCCCTTGGGACATTTGAACACTGAAGCTTTCTTT.

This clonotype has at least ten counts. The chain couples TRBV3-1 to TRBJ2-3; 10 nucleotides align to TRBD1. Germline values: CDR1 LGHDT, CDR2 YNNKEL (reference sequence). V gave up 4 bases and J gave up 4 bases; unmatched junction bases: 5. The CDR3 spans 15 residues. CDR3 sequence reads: CASSPTGGRPDTQYF. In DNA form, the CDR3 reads TGTGCCAGCAGCCCGACAGGGGGCCGACCAGATACGCAGTATTTT.

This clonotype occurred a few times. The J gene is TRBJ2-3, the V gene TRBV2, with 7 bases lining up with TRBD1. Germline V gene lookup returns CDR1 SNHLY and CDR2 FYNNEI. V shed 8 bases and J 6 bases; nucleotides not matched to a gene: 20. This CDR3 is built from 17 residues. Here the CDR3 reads CASVKQGMANFQDTQYF. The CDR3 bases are TGTGCCAGCGTTAAACAGGGGATGGCAAACTTTCAGGATACGCAGTATTTT.

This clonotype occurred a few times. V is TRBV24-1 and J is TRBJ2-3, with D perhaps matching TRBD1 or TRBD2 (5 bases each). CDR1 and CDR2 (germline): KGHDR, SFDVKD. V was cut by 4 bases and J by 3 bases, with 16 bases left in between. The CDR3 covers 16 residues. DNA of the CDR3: TGTGCCACCAGTGACCCCGGGACCCCCGGTACAGATACGCAGTATTTT. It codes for CATSDPGTPGTDTQYF.

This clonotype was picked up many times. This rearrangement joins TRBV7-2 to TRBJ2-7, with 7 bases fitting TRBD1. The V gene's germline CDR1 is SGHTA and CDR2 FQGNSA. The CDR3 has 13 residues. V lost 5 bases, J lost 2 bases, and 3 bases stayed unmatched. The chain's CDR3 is CASSRDSAYEQYF. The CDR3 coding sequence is TGTGCCAGCAGCAGGGACAGCGCCTACGAGCAGTACTTC.

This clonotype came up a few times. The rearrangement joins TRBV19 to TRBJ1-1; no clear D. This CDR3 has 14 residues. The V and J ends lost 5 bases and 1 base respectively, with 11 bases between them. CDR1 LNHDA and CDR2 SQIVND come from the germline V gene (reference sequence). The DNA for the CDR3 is TGTGCCAGTAGTCCCCCCTTTAGGAACACTGAAGCTTTCTTT. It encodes CASSPPFRNTEAFF.

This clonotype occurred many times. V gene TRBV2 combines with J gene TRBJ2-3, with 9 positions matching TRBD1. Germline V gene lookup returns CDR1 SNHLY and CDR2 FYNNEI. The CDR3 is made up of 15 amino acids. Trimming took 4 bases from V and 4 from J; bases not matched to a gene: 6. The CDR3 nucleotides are TGTGCCAGCAGTGGGGGGACAGGGCTATCAGATACGCAGTATTTT. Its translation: CASSGGTGLSDTQYF.

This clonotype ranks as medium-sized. This chain's CDR3 is CASSQVTGTQYF. CDR3 sequence (DNA): TGTGCCAGCAGCCAAGTGACCGGGACGCAGTATTTT. This chain joins TRBV3-1 and TRBJ2-3; unclear D gene. Trimming shortened V by 1 base and J by 9 bases, and 8 bases separated the two germline ends. The germline V gene has CDR1 LGHDT and CDR2 YNNKEL (reference sequence). The CDR3 sequence is 12 residues long.

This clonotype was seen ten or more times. The CDR3 nucleotides are TGTGCCAGCAGCCTCGCGGGGAGAAACAATGAGCAGTTCTTC. This encodes CASSLAGRNNEQFF. This chain links TRBV7-9 with TRBJ2-1; tentatively, D is TRBD2 (6 bases). Trimming shortened V by 5 bases and J by 5 bases, and 13 bases separated the two germline ends. The CDR3 sequence is 14 residues long. The V gene's germline CDR1 is SEHNR and CDR2 FQNEAQ (reference sequence).

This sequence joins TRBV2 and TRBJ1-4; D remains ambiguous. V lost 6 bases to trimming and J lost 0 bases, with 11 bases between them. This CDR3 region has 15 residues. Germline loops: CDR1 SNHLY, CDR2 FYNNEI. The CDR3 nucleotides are TGTGCCAGCAGGGCCCGAGTTGCAACTAATGAAAAACTGTTTTTT. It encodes CASRARVATNEKLFF.

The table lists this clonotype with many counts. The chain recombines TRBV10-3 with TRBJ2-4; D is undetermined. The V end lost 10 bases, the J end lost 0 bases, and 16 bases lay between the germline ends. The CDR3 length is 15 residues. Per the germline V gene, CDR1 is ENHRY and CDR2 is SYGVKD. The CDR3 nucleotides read TGTGCCACCGGGCGGACGGACGGAGCCAAAAACATTCAGTACTTC. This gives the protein CATGRTDGAKNIQYF.

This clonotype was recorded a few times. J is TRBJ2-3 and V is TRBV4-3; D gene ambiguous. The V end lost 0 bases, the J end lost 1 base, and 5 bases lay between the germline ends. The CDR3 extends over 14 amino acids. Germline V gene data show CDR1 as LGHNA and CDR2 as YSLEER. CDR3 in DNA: TGCGCCAGCAGCCAAGATCCCGGCACAGATACGCAGTATTTT. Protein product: CASSQDPGTDTQYF.

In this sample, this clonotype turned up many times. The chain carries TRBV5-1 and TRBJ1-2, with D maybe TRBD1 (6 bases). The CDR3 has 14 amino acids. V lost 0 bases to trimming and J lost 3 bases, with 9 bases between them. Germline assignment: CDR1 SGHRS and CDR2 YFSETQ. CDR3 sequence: CASSLAGGYYGYTF. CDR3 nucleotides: TGCGCCAGCAGCTTGGCCGGGGGCTACTATGGCTACACCTTC.

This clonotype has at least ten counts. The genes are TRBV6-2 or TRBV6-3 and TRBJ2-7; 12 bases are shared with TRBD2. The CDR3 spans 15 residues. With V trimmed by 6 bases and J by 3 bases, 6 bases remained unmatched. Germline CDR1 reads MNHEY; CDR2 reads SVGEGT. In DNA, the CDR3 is TGTGCCAGCAGAACCGGGACTAGCGGGCACTACGAGCAGTACTTC. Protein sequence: CASRTGTSGHYEQYF.

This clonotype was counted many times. In DNA form, the CDR3 reads TGTGCCAGCAGTTTTGGCGGGAGGGCCAACAATGAGCAGTTCTTC. Its protein product is CASSFGGRANNEQFF. The V and J genes are TRBV27 and TRBJ2-1; 9 bases align to TRBD2. CDR1 is MNHEY and CDR2 is SMNVEV in the germline V gene (reference sequence). The junction had 5 bases not matched to a gene; V was cut back by 3 bases and J by 5 bases. This CDR3 is built from 15 residues.

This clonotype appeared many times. The CDR3 spells CASSQEGAGAPPDTQYF. CDR3 sequence (DNA): TGTGCCAGCAGCCAAGAGGGGGCGGGAGCCCCCCCAGATACGCAGTATTTT. The chain recombines TRBV3-1 with TRBJ2-3; D possibly corresponds to TRBD2 (7 bases). Between the trimmed V and J ends, which lost 0 bases and 4 bases, there was a span of 17 bases. Germline V gives CDR1 LGHDT, CDR2 YNNKEL (reference sequence). The CDR3 runs to 17 residues.

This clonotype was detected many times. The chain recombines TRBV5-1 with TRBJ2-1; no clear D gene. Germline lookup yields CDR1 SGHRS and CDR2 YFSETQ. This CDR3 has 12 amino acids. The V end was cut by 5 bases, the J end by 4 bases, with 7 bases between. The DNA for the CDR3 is TGCGCCAGCAGAACGGAATACAATGAGCAGTTCTTC. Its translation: CASRTEYNEQFF.

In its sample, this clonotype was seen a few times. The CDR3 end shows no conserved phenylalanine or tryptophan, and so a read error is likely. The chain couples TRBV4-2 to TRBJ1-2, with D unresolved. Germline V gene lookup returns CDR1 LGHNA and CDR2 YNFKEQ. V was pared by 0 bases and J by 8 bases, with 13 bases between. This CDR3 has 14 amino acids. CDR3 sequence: CASSQDQESEGYTL. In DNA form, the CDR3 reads TGTGCCAGCAGCCAAGATCAGGAGTCTGAGGGCTACACCCTC.

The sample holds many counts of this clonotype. This CDR3 is CASSSTGSTTQYF. The CDR3 DNA reads as TGTGCCAGCAGCTCCACTGGCTCCACTACGCAGTATTTT. V usage is TRBV7-9 and J usage is TRBJ2-3, with unresolved D. Germline CDR1 and CDR2: SEHNR and FQNEAQ (reference sequence). V lost 4 bases and J lost 8, with 13 bases in between. There are 13 residues in the CDR3.

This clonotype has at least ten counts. The CDR3 here is CSASELAASSYNEQFF. DNA of the CDR3: TGCAGTGCTAGCGAGCTAGCGGCTAGCTCCTACAATGAGCAGTTCTTC. V and J are TRBV20-1 and TRBJ2-1; 7 nucleotides match TRBD2. The CDR3 loop spans 16 amino acids. The V segment lost 3 bases and the J segment 0 bases; nucleotides outside the gene matches: 8. Germline-derived CDR1 and CDR2 are DFQATT and SNEGSKA (reference sequence).

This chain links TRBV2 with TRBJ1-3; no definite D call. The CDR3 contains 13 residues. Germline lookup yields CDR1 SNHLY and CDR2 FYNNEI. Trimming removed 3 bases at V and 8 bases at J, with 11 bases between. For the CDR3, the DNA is TGTGCCAGCAGTGAGGCTGGGGATTACACCATATATTTT. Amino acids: CASSEAGDYTIYF.

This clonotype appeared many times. The CDR3: CAIRLAGDRPEQYF. CDR3 nucleotides: TGTGCCATCAGACTAGCGGGAGATCGGCCCGAGCAGTACTTC. The chain employs TRBV10-3 and TRBJ2-7; 11 bases align to TRBD2. Germline CDR1 is ENHRY and CDR2 is SYGVKD. The V and J ends lost 6 bases and 6 bases, in that order; junction bases with no gene match: 7. CDR3 size: 14 residues.

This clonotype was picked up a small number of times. CDR3 nucleotide sequence: TGTGCCAGCAGCTTCCAAAAGGTCCAGTACTTC. It specifies CASSFQKVQYF. V and J are TRBV7-6 and TRBJ2-5; D not resolved. This CDR3 comprises 11 residues. The V and J ends lost 3 bases and 10 bases respectively, with 9 bases between them. Germline CDR1 is SGHVS and CDR2 is FNYEAQ.

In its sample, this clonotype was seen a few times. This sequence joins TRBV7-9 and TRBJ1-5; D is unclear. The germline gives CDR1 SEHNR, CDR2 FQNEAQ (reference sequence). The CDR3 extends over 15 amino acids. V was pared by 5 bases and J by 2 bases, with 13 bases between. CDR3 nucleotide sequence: TGTGCCAGCAGCAAAACCCAAGCGGGCAATCAGCCCCAGCATTTT. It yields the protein CASSKTQAGNQPQHF.

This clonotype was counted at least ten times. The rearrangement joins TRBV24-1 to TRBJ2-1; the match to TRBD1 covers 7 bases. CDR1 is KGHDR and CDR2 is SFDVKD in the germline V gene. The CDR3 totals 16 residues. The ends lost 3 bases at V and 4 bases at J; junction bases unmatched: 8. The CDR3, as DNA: TGTGCCACCAGTGATGGGAAAGGGGGCGCGTACAATGAGCAGTTCTTC. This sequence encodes CATSDGKGGAYNEQFF.